This T cell receptor (beta chain) derives from a study of blood T cells in healthy people across ages. Regarding the study as a whole: Roughly linearly, TCR beta diversity per million T cells fell as age increased.

Combining a sample-barcoded 5' primer with a J-beta primer mix, a second PCR ran for roughly 7 to 12 cycles. Via MiXCR, TCRdb re-called the 5' RACE reads, giving one row per CDR3 protein. The sample has about 1,600,000 distinct CDR3 sequences; approximately 42% are singletons. About this clonotype itself: The antigen is not known.

CDR1 DFQATT and CDR2 SNEGSKA come from the germline V gene (reference sequence). This CDR3 is built from 19 residues. The sequencing input was blood. The chain couples TRBV20-1 to TRBJ2-7; D unresolved. Gene TRBJ2-5 matches the end of the DNA better, so the J call may be wrong. This clonotype originated in a woman aged 18-29 years in good health. The CDR3 here is CSAPRNRVGWSIEKETQYF. DNA of the CDR3: TGCAGTGCTCCGCGGAATCGGGTAGGGTGGAGTATCGAGAAAGAGACCCAGTACTTC.